Following are 29 T cell receptor beta chains from one sample sequenced in a study of blood T cell repertoires in COVID-19. Sequenced by immunoSEQ multiplex PCR; TCRdb stores in-frame clones only, minus some. The table includes approximately 170,000 clones, over 75% detected once. The sample consisted of PBMCs or T cells enriched from blood (not recorded which). The receptor set was obtained from a woman aged 18 to 35 who had recovered from COVID-19.

The CDR3, as DNA: TGCGCCAGCAGCTTGGCCCAGGGGGCTGAGGATGGCTACACCTTC. It encodes CASSLAQGAEDGYTF. The chain carries TRBV5-1 and TRBJ1-2; 8 positions match TRBD1. CDR1 is SGHRS and CDR2 is YFSETQ in the germline V gene. This CDR3 comprises 15 residues. Losses at the gene ends were 0 bases for V and 6 bases for J; bases not matched to a gene: 7.

The rearrangement links TRBV2 to TRBJ2-5, with a tentative D call TRBD2 (6 bases). The CDR3 length is 14 residues. The V gene lost 6 bases and the J gene lost 3 bases, with 14 bases spanning the gap. CDR1 SNHLY and CDR2 FYNNEI come from the germline V gene. The CDR3 spells CASSPGGTEETQYF. The CDR3 coding sequence is TGTGCCAGCAGCCCCGGCGGGACTGAAGAGACCCAGTACTTC.

V and J are TRBV7-9 and TRBJ1-2, with D possibly TRBD1 on 5 matching bases. The CDR3 contains 18 residues. The germline V and J ends were trimmed by 1 base and 0 bases, with 18 bases remaining between them. In germline, CDR1 is SEHNR, CDR2 FQNEAQ (reference sequence). The chain's CDR3 is CASSLESGSWDSNYGYTF. The CDR3 DNA reads TGTGCCAGCAGCTTAGAGTCAGGGTCCTGGGATTCTAACTATGGCTACACCTTC.

The chain uses TRBV5-1 and TRBJ1-2; no clear D gene. Germline V CDR1 and CDR2: SGHRS, YFSETQ. CDR3 length: 13 residues. Deletions cut 4 bases from V and 2 bases from J, with 9 bases between. The CDR3 DNA is TGCGCCAGCAGCCCAAGCGGGAACTATGGCTACACCTTC. Translation: CASSPSGNYGYTF.

The genes are TRBV5-4 and TRBJ2-7; no definite D call. V was cut by 1 base and J by 5 bases, with 10 bases left in between. Germline CDR1 reads SGHNT; CDR2 reads YYREEE (reference sequence). This CDR3 is built from 13 residues. The CDR3 DNA sequence: TGTGCCAGCAGCTTGTACCACACAGACGAGCAGTACTTC. Residues: CASSLYHTDEQYF.

The chain has TRBV6-1 and TRBJ2-3; 9 bases match TRBD2. Germline V gene sequence: CDR1 MNHNS, CDR2 SASEGT. The CDR3 spans 18 residues. The V gene end was trimmed by 0 bases and the J gene end by 0 bases; junction bases not matched to a gene: 7. The CDR3 nucleotides are TGTGCCAGCAGTGAAGCCTTGACTAGCGGAGCTAGCACAGATACGCAGTATTTT. Its translation: CASSEALTSGASTDTQYF.

V usage is TRBV5-1 and J usage is TRBJ1-1, with 9 bases that match TRBD1. V gave up 4 bases and J gave up 5 bases; unmatched junction bases: 12. There are 16 residues in the CDR3. The germline V gene has CDR1 SGHRS and CDR2 YFSETQ. The CDR3: CASSAWTGAFGTEAFF. The DNA of the CDR3 is TGCGCCAGCAGCGCGTGGACAGGGGCGTTTGGTACTGAAGCTTTCTTT.

This chain uses TRBV5-4 with TRBJ2-5, with D possibly TRBD1 on 6 matching bases. CDR1 is SGHNT, CDR2 YYREEE, per germline (reference sequence). Trimming cost V 1 base and J 3 bases, with 10 bases left between them. The CDR3 runs 14 residues. CDR3 sequence: CASSLNPGEETQYF. For the CDR3, the DNA is TGTGCCAGCAGCTTGAACCCAGGGGAAGAGACCCAGTACTTC.

The chain combines TRBV7-6 with TRBJ1-4, with TRBD1 as a possible D gene (6 bases). Germline V gives CDR1 SGHVS, CDR2 FNYEAQ. Between the trimmed V and J ends, which lost 1 base and 7 bases, there was a span of 19 bases. The CDR3 runs to 17 residues. In nucleotides, the CDR3 is TGTGCCAGCAGCTTAGTAATTGGTCTTGGGGGCGGTGAAAAACTGTTTTTT. As protein: CASSLVIGLGGGEKLFF.

The rearrangement uses TRBV10-2 and TRBJ1-5; D gene unclear. CDR3 size: 14 residues. The V end lost 8 bases, the J end lost 5 bases, and 16 bases lay between the germline ends. Germline values: CDR1 WSHSY, CDR2 SAAADI. The CDR3 here is CASAGVRFDQPQHF. CDR3 nucleotide sequence: TGCGCCAGCGCCGGGGTTCGGTTTGATCAGCCCCAGCATTTT.

This chain links TRBV28 with TRBJ2-2, with 12 bases lining up with TRBD2. The CDR3 is 19 amino acids. The V segment lost 4 bases and the J segment 0 bases; nucleotides outside the gene matches: 9. CDR1 MDHEN and CDR2 SYDVKM come from the germline V gene. The CDR3 reads CASSSPAGLAGPNTGELFF. CDR3 nucleotides: TGTGCCAGCAGTTCCCCCGCGGGACTAGCGGGCCCGAACACCGGGGAGCTGTTTTTT.

V and J are TRBV29-1 and TRBJ2-7; 7 bases are a match to TRBD2. The CDR3 runs 13 residues. Germline V gives CDR1 SQVTM, CDR2 ANQGSEA. V lost 3 bases to trimming and J lost 6 bases; unmatched junction nucleotides: 8. The DNA of the CDR3 is TGCAGCGTTGAGGCGGCATTAGCGGGCGAGCAGTACTTC. Protein: CSVEAALAGEQYF.

This rearrangement joins TRBV27 to TRBJ2-6; 10 bases agree with TRBD2. The CDR3 spans 17 residues. Germline V gene sequence: CDR1 MNHEY, CDR2 SMNVEV (reference sequence). V shed 6 bases and J 2 bases; nucleotides not matched to a gene: 7. The CDR3 nucleotides are TGTGCCAGCAGGGTTCTAGCGGGAGACCCTGGGGCCAACGTCCTGACTTTC. It encodes CASRVLAGDPGANVLTF.

The chain employs TRBV15 and TRBJ1-2; no definite D call. Trimming stripped 1 base from V and 0 bases from J, with 6 bases between. This CDR3 is 14 amino acids long. Germline CDR1 LNHNV, CDR2 YYDKDF (reference sequence). The CDR3 spells CATSRGSTNYGYTF. The DNA of the CDR3 is TGTGCCACCAGCAGAGGTAGTACTAACTATGGCTACACCTTC. The full variable domain, rest sourced from reference TRBV15 and TRBJ1-2, is DAMVIQNPRYQVTQFGKPVTLSCSQTLNHNVMYWYQQKSSQAPKLLFHYYDKDFNNEADTPDNFQSRRPNTSFCFLDIRSPGLGDTAMYLCATSRGSTNYGYTFGSGTRLTVV.

The chain employs TRBV18 and TRBJ1-3; D possibly corresponds to TRBD1 (6 bases). Trimming removed 3 bases from V and 0 bases from J, with 12 bases in between. The CDR3 runs 16 residues. The germline gives CDR1 KGHSH, CDR2 LQKENI. The CDR3 sequence: CASSPEQGLSGNTIYF. The CDR3 nucleotides read TGTGCCAGCTCACCGGAACAGGGCCTCTCTGGAAACACCATATATTTT.

This chain links TRBV19 with TRBJ2-7; TRBD1 might be the D (5 bases). CDR1 is LNHDA and CDR2 is SQIVND in the germline V gene (reference sequence). CDR3 length: 15 residues. Trimming stripped 0 bases from V and 3 bases from J, with 12 bases between. As DNA, the CDR3 is TGTGCCAGTAGTATAGATGCCCAGGGATTCTACGAGCAGTACTTC. The encoded protein is CASSIDAQGFYEQYF. Complete variable domain (other parts from reference TRBV19 and TRBJ2-7): DGGITQSPKYLFRKEGQNVTLSCEQNLNHDAMYWYRQDPGQGLRLIYYSQIVNDFQKGDIAEGYSVSREKKESFPLTVTSAQKNPTAFYLCASSIDAQGFYEQYFGPGTRLTVT.

The V and J genes are TRBV7-8 and TRBJ2-3; 8 positions agree with TRBD2. V trimming: 5 bases; J trimming: 0 bases; junction bases outside the gene matches: 13. The germline gives CDR1 SGHVS, CDR2 FQNEAQ. CDR3 length equals 18 residues. The CDR3 DNA sequence: TGTGCCAGCAGCATTAGAGAACTTAGCGGGACTAGCACAGATACGCAGTATTTT. Translated, it gives CASSIRELSGTSTDTQYF.

The chain employs TRBV14 and TRBJ1-1, with 8 bases matching TRBD1. This CDR3 spans 14 amino acids. V was pared by 5 bases and J by 4 bases, with 6 bases of the junction left unmatched. In germline, CDR1 is SGHDN, CDR2 FVKESK. The CDR3 DNA follows: TGTGCCAGCAGCACTGGGACAGGAAGCACTGAAGCTTTCTTT. Its translation is CASSTGTGSTEAFF.

V is TRBV28 and J is TRBJ1-2; 10 bases match TRBD1. The CDR3 runs 14 residues. Losses at the gene ends were 6 bases for V and 4 bases for J; bases not matched to a gene: 5. Germline V gene lookup returns CDR1 MDHEN and CDR2 SYDVKM. The CDR3 loop is CASRPGQGTYGYTF. The CDR3 DNA sequence: TGTGCCAGCAGGCCGGGACAGGGGACCTATGGCTACACCTTC.

The rearrangement joins TRBV6-2 or TRBV6-3 to TRBJ2-7; D call uncertain. This CDR3 is 15 amino acids long. Germline V lookup: CDR1 MNHEY, CDR2 SVGEGT. V was shortened by 6 bases and J by 1 base, with 16 bases between the two germline ends. Written as DNA, the CDR3 is TGTGCCAGCAGCCAGAACAGAACCACATCCTACGAGCAGTACTTC. Residues: CASSQNRTTSYEQYF.

The V and J genes are TRBV5-5 and TRBJ2-5; the match to TRBD1 covers 10 bases. The CDR3 contains 16 residues. Trimming at V came to 0 bases and at J to 4 bases, leaving 6 bases not matched to a gene. Germline loops: CDR1 SGHKS, CDR2 YYEKEE (reference sequence). Here the CDR3 reads CASSLARGQGGETQYF. In nucleotides, the CDR3 is TGTGCCAGCAGCTTGGCTCGAGGACAGGGGGGAGAGACCCAGTACTTC. The entire variable domain, with the rest obtained from reference TRBV5-5 and TRBJ2-5, is as follows: DAGVTQSPTHLIKTRGQQVTLRCSPISGHKSVSWYQQVLGQGPQFIFQYYEKEERGRGNFPDRFSARQFPNYSSELNVNALLLGDSALYLCASSLARGQGGETQYFGPGTRLLVL.

This sequence joins TRBV19 and TRBJ2-5, with 9 bases aligning to TRBD2. This CDR3 spans 16 amino acids. After removal of 2 bases from V and 3 bases from J, the junction contained 7 bases not matched to a gene. The germline gives CDR1 LNHDA, CDR2 SQIVND (reference sequence). The CDR3 bases are TGTGCCAGTAGTATAAGCTTGTTAGCGGGAGAAGAGACCCAGTACTTC. Its protein is CASSISLLAGEETQYF.

The CDR3 DNA is TGTGCCAGCAGACTCCTCGACCGGGACAGCCCCTACGAGCAGTACTTC. The encoded protein is CASRLLDRDSPYEQYF. This chain links TRBV7-9 with TRBJ2-7; TRBD1 aligns across 7 bases. This CDR3 spans 16 amino acids. Trimming took 6 bases from V and 2 from J; bases not matched to a gene: 13. Per the germline V gene, CDR1 is SEHNR and CDR2 is FQNEAQ (reference sequence).

The chain combines TRBV6-4 with TRBJ2-3; perhaps TRBD2 as D (7 bases). The CDR3 contains 15 residues. The germline gives CDR1 MRHNA, CDR2 SNTAGT. V dropped 2 bases and J dropped 2 bases, with 11 bases sitting between them. The CDR3 loop is CASSDRGGPTDTQYF. CDR3 nucleotides: TGTGCCAGCAGTGACCGCGGGGGCCCCACAGATACGCAGTATTTT.

The rearrangement uses TRBV4-2 and TRBJ2-1, with D possibly matching TRBD2 (6 bases). Between the trimmed V and J ends, which lost 0 bases and 2 bases, there was a span of 8 bases. The CDR3 consists of 15 residues. CDR1 LGHNA and CDR2 YNFKEQ come from the germline V gene. The DNA of the CDR3 is TGTGCCAGCAGCCAAGATGGCGGGACCTACAATGAGCAGTTCTTC. Amino acid sequence: CASSQDGGTYNEQFF.

V gene TRBV18 combines with J gene TRBJ1-5; no reliable D call. The V and J ends lost 2 bases and 5 bases respectively, with 16 bases between them. The germline V gene has CDR1 KGHSH and CDR2 LQKENI. This CDR3 spans 16 amino acids. The CDR3 sequence: CASSPRAVSSDQPQHF. The CDR3 bases are TGTGCCAGCTCACCAAGAGCGGTCTCTTCGGATCAGCCCCAGCATTTT.

This clone was seen just once. The chain carries TRBV9 and TRBJ1-1; a possible D gene is TRBD1 (6 bases). V was trimmed by 4 bases and J by 3 bases, leaving 13 bases between them. Germline assignment: CDR1 SGDLS and CDR2 YYNGEE. This CDR3 has 14 amino acids. The CDR3 loop reads CASSLRGGDTEAFF. CDR3 in DNA: TGTGCCAGCAGCCTCAGAGGGGGAGACACTGAAGCTTTCTTT. Using reference TRBV9 and TRBJ1-1 for the parts outside the CDR3, the full variable domain is DSGVTQTPKHLITATGQRVTLRCSPRSGDLSVYWYQQSLDQGLQFLIQYYNGEERAKGNILERFSAQQFPDLHSELNLSSLELGDSALYFCASSLRGGDTEAFFGQGTRLTVV.

The gene calls are TRBV5-6 and TRBJ1-4, with a tentative D call TRBD1 (5 bases). The CDR3 is 12 residues long. Trimming shortened V by 5 bases and J by 6 bases, and 8 bases separated the two germline ends. CDR1 and CDR2 (germline): SGHDT, YYEEEE. The DNA of the CDR3 is TGTGCCAGCAGGTCCAGGGATGAAAAACTGTTTTTT. Amino acids: CASRSRDEKLFF.

The V call is TRBV19, the J call TRBJ2-7, with D perhaps TRBD2 (5 bases). This CDR3 spans 15 amino acids. Trimming stripped 1 base from V and 0 bases from J, with 10 bases between. Germline V lookup: CDR1 LNHDA, CDR2 SQIVND (reference sequence). CDR3 amino acids: CASSIVPGSSYEQYF. The CDR3, as DNA: TGTGCCAGTAGTATAGTCCCGGGAAGCTCCTACGAGCAGTACTTC.